This T cell receptor beta chain was sequenced during a study of blood T cell repertoires in COVID-19. Study overall: Both acute and convalescent COVID-19 samples were obtained from the United States, Italy and Spain. T cells, B-cell-depleted T cells, or PBMCs supplied cDNA or gDNA.

Per the original data handling: Reference gene primer amplification yielded estimated nucleated cell counts. Some clones are missing from TCRdb's copy, which holds only in-frame ones; the method was immunoSEQ multiplex PCR. V and J calls and clone size are copied from that table; D and trimming were computed from the DNA. The sample lists 230,000 or so clones; roughly nine tenths were seen once. CDR3 length equals 14 residues. The germline V gene has CDR1 SGHNT and CDR2 YYREEE (reference sequence). V was shortened by 0 bases and J by 3 bases, with 10 bases between the two germline ends. The source is a woman aged 40 to 50 who had recovered from COVID-19. The source material was peripheral blood. The gene calls are TRBV5-4 and TRBJ2-7; D is perhaps TRBD2 (6 bases). The CDR3 bases are TGTGCCAGCAGCTTGGGCGGGGAAGGCTACGAGCAGTACTTC. Translation: CASSLGGEGYEQYF.